What follows describes a single T cell receptor beta chain. The sample is drawn from a study of neoadjuvant anti-PD-1 for oral cavity cancer. The protocol was immunoSEQ multiplex PCR, while the TCRdb copy is restricted to in-frame clones and leaves out a portion. Of fewer than 7,000 clones in the sample, roughly 74% are singletons; the top ten hold less than 3.5%. Per the germline V gene, CDR1 is GTSNPN and CDR2 is SVGIG (reference sequence). The length of the CDR3 is 18 residues. Trimming at V came to 1 base and at J to 2 bases, leaving 12 bases not matched to a gene. This clonotype originated in a person aged 40-85 years with oral cavity squamous cell carcinoma. The V call is TRBV30, the J call TRBJ2-3; 10 bases are shared with TRBD2. Material: PBMCs, obtained before nivolumab (anti-PD-1) treatment. The chain's CDR3 is CAWSAGLAGASPTDTQYF. As DNA, the CDR3 is TGTGCCTGGAGTGCGGGGCTAGCGGGGGCCTCTCCCACAGATACGCAGTATTTT.